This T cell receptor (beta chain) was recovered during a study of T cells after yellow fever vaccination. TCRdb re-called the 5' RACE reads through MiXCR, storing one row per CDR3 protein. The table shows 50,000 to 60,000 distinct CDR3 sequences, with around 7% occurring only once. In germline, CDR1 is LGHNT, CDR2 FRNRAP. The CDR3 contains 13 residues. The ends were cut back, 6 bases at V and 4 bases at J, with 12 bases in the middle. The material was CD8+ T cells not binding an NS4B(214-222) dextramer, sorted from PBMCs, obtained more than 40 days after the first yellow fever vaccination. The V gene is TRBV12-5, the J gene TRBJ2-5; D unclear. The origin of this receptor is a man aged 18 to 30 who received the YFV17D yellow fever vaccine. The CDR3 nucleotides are TGTGCTAGTGGGGGGATGTTAGCAGAGACCCAGTACTTC. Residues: CASGGMLAETQYF. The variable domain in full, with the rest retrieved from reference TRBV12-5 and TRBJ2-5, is DARVTQTPRHKVTEMGQEVTMRCQPILGHNTVFWYRQTMMQGLELLAYFRNRAPLDDSGMPKDRFSAEMPDATLATLKIQPSEPRDSAVYFCASGGMLAETQYFGPGTRLLVL.